One sample yielded the 5 T cell receptor beta chains listed below, sequenced in a study of patients and donors after allogeneic stem cell transplantation. TCRdb ran MiXCR on the RT-PCR reads and lists one entry per CDR3 protein. The repertoire has tens of thousands of distinct CDR3 sequences, 25% to 35% of them found once; the top ten carry around 72%. Sequencing was performed on blood, either unsorted or a sorted T cell fraction (not recorded which). These receptors came from a human donor who was either an allogeneic HSCT recipient or a stem cell or donor lymphocyte infusion donor (not recorded which). It is not recorded whose cells these are; they may come from a transplant donor.

The chain couples TRBV5-1 to TRBJ2-5, with 11 positions matching TRBD2. Germline V gives CDR1 SGHRS, CDR2 YFSETQ. There are 15 residues in the CDR3. Trimming took 4 bases from V and 1 from J; bases not matched to a gene: 3. Here the CDR3 reads CASSPGTSGQETQYF. The CDR3 DNA follows: TGCGCCAGCAGCCCAGGGACTAGCGGCCAAGAGACCCAGTACTTC.

This clonotype occurred a few times. V is TRBV3-1 and J is TRBJ2-7, with 7 bases that match TRBD1. The V gene end was trimmed by 3 bases and the J gene end by 4 bases; junction bases not matched to a gene: 6. Per germline, CDR1 LGHDT and CDR2 YNNKEL (reference sequence). CDR3 length equals 14 residues. The CDR3 here is CASSHLGTAYEQYF. Here the CDR3 DNA reads TGTGCCAGCAGCCATCTCGGGACAGCTTACGAGCAGTACTTC.

The chain is built from TRBV5-5 and TRBJ2-7; maybe TRBD2 (5 bases). Germline-derived CDR1 and CDR2 are SGHKS and YYEKEE (reference sequence). This CDR3 is built from 12 residues. V lost 4 bases and J lost 12, with 17 bases in between. CDR3 bases: TGTGCCAGCAGCGCCATTCGAGAGGGCGGGTACTTC. This gives the protein CASSAIREGGYF.

The rearrangement uses TRBV3-1 and TRBJ1-2, with 12 bases identical to TRBD1. Germline V gene data show CDR1 as LGHDT and CDR2 as YNNKEL (reference sequence). This CDR3 region has 15 residues. V was clipped by 3 bases and J by 6 bases; unmatched bases: 5. CDR3 sequence reads: CASSQEGQGANGYTF. CDR3 nucleotides: TGTGCCAGCAGCCAGGAGGGACAGGGGGCAAATGGCTACACCTTC.

V gene TRBV29-1 combines with J gene TRBJ1-1; D may be TRBD1 (6 bases). CDR1 and CDR2 (germline): SQVTM, ANQGSEA. V lost 6 bases, J lost 0 bases, and 11 bases lay in between. The CDR3 runs 13 residues. CDR3 coding DNA: TGCAGCGTACAGGGACGGATGAACACTGAAGCTTTCTTT. It encodes CSVQGRMNTEAFF. The full variable domain, its missing parts supplied by reference TRBV29-1 and TRBJ1-1, is SAVISQKPSRDICQRGTSLTIQCQVDSQVTMMFWYRQQPGQSLTLIATANQGSEATYESGFVIDKFPISRPNLTFSTLTVSNMSPEDSSIYLCSVQGRMNTEAFFGQGTRLTVV.